The 11 T cell receptor beta chains reported below all come from one sample, sequenced in a study of blood T cell repertoires in COVID-19. Profiled with immunoSEQ multiplex PCR; TCRdb holds only in-frame clones, not every one. The repertoire holds around 270,000 clones, with over 75% as singletons. Sequencing was carried out using PBMCs or T cells enriched from blood (not recorded which). These TCRs come from a middle-aged woman who had been exposed to COVID-19.

The CDR3 loop is CASSKTGQETQYF. CDR3 DNA: TGTGCCAGCAGCAAGACAGGGCAAGAGACCCAGTACTTC. The gene calls are TRBV11-2 and TRBJ2-5; 7 positions agree with TRBD1. With V trimmed by 5 bases and J by 2 bases, 2 bases remained unmatched. Germline CDR1 SGHAT, CDR2 FQNNGV. CDR3 length: 13 residues.

This clone has a single count. V gene TRBV4-3 combines with J gene TRBJ1-4; unclear D gene. Trimming left V 0 bases short and J 8 bases short, with 13 bases between. The CDR3 sequence is 15 residues long. The germline CDR1 and CDR2 sequences are LGHNA and YSLEER. The CDR3 sequence: CASSQDGRGGEKLFF. The CDR3 nucleotides are TGCGCCAGCAGCCAAGATGGGCGGGGTGGAGAAAAACTGTTTTTT.

This sequence joins TRBV7-2 and TRBJ1-5; no reliable D call. Germline V gives CDR1 SGHTA, CDR2 FQGNSA. CDR3 length: 13 amino acids. V lost 4 bases and J 4 bases, leaving 8 bases between the germline ends. The CDR3 is CASSYDWNQPQHF. In DNA form, the CDR3 reads TGTGCCAGCAGCTATGACTGGAATCAGCCCCAGCATTTT.

The chain uses TRBV7-9 and TRBJ2-7; D perhaps matches TRBD2 (6 bases). Germline lookup yields CDR1 SEHNR and CDR2 FQNEAQ (reference sequence). Trimming removed 1 base from V and 1 base from J, with 8 bases in between. This CDR3 contains 14 residues. CDR3 bases: TGTGCCAGCAGCTTAGATGGGGGGTCCTACGAGCAGTACTTC. It yields the protein CASSLDGGSYEQYF. The complete variable domain, with remaining parts taken from reference TRBV7-9 and TRBJ2-7, reads DTGVSQNPRHKITKRGQNVTFRCDPISEHNRLYWYRQTLGQGPEFLTYFQNEAQLEKSRLLSDRFSAERPKGSFSTLEIQRTEQGDSAMYLCASSLDGGSYEQYFGPGTRLTVT.

This chain joins TRBV11-3 and TRBJ2-3; D possibly corresponds to TRBD2 (7 bases). CDR1 and CDR2 (germline): SGHNT, YENEEA. Between the trimmed V and J ends, which lost 1 base and 5 bases, there was a span of 13 bases. The CDR3 sequence is 15 residues long. The CDR3 spells CASSLVGGAIDTQYF. DNA of the CDR3: TGTGCCAGCAGCTTAGTAGGGGGGGCTATAGATACGCAGTATTTT.

The chain carries TRBV3-1 (or the pseudogene TRBV3-2) and TRBJ2-3, with unresolved D. Trimming cost V 3 bases and J 1 base, with 17 bases left between them. The CDR3 length is 17 residues. Germline lookup yields CDR1 LGHDT and CDR2 YNNKEL (reference sequence). The DNA of the CDR3 is TGTGCCAGCAGCCATCTAGGCCTCCTCGGTGGCACAGATACGCAGTATTTT. Translated: CASSHLGLLGGTDTQYF.

This clone has just a few counts. The rearrangement joins TRBV4-1 to TRBJ2-1, with 9 bases identical to TRBD2. V lost 3 bases to trimming and J lost 4 bases; unmatched junction nucleotides: 16. The CDR3 has 19 amino acids. In germline, CDR1 is MGHRA, CDR2 YSYEKL. The CDR3 sequence is CASSQRMPQSSGVYNEQFF. The CDR3 DNA sequence: TGCGCCAGCAGCCAGAGAATGCCCCAATCTAGCGGGGTATACAATGAGCAGTTCTTC.

The V call is TRBV28, the J call TRBJ1-1, with D possibly matching TRBD1 (5 bases). The CDR3 extends over 14 amino acids. Germline lookup yields CDR1 MDHEN and CDR2 SYDVKM. V was cut by 9 bases and J by 10 bases, with 24 bases left in between. The CDR3 DNA is TGTGCCAGTACATACCAGGGCCGGTCGGTTTCAGCTTTCTTT. Its translation: CASTYQGRSVSAFF.

This clone was detected only a few times. The chain carries TRBV25-1 and TRBJ1-2; 8 positions agree with TRBD1. CDR1 is MGHDK, CDR2 SYGVNS, per germline. This CDR3 comprises 14 residues. The V gene end was trimmed by 2 bases and the J gene end by 4 bases; junction bases not matched to a gene: 3. CDR3 nucleotide sequence: TGTGCCAGCAGTGAAGTGGGGACAGGCTATGGCTACACCTTC. Translation gives CASSEVGTGYGYTF.

The chain recombines TRBV7-9 with TRBJ2-2; no clear D. CDR1 SEHNR and CDR2 FQNEAQ come from the germline V gene (reference sequence). V was shortened by 5 bases and J by 8 bases, with 9 bases between the two germline ends. CDR3 length: 12 residues. The CDR3 spells CASSRYAGELFF. The DNA for the CDR3 is TGTGCCAGCAGCCGCTATGCTGGGGAGCTGTTTTTT.

V usage is TRBV28 and J usage is TRBJ2-5; TRBD2 agrees at 7 bases. V gave up 2 bases and J gave up 4 bases; unmatched junction bases: 13. CDR1 and CDR2 (germline): MDHEN, SYDVKM. The CDR3 totals 17 residues. The CDR3 nucleotides are TGTGCCAGCAGTTTACGGTTTGGAAGGGAGGGCGGAGAGACCCAGTACTTC. Its translation: CASSLRFGREGGETQYF.